Below are 2 T cell receptor beta chains sequenced from a single sample in a study of blood T cell repertoires in COVID-19. The table came from immunoSEQ multiplex PCR; TCRdb's copy has only in-frame clones and leaves some out. The sample shows about 50,000 clones, nearly 90% of them seen only once. Sequencing input: peripheral blood. Receptors were obtained from an older woman with COVID-19, enrolled during active disease.

The CDR3 DNA sequence: TGTGCCAGCAGTTTATCGGGGGGTAGGGAGACCCAGTACTTC. It encodes CASSLSGGRETQYF. This rearrangement joins TRBV27 to TRBJ2-5; a weak D match, TRBD2 (6 bases). V lost 0 bases and J 5 bases, leaving 10 bases between the germline ends. This CDR3 is built from 14 residues. From germline, CDR1 is MNHEY and CDR2 SMNVEV (reference sequence).

This clone was seen only once. The rearrangement uses TRBV15 and TRBJ1-1, with D maybe TRBD1 (6 bases). Germline loops: CDR1 LNHNV, CDR2 YYDKDF (reference sequence). Trimming took off 5 bases at V and 7 bases at J, with 14 bases between the two ends. The CDR3 is made up of 13 amino acids. CDR3 bases: TGTGCCACCAGCCCCCCAGGGGCAGGTGAAGCTTTCTTT. Translated, it gives CATSPPGAGEAFF.